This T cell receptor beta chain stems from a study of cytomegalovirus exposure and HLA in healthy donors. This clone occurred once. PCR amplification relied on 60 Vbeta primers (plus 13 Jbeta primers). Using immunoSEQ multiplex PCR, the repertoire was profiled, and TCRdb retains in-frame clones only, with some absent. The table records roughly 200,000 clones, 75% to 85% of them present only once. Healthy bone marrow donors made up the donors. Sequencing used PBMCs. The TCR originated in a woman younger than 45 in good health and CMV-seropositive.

The CDR3 sequence: CASSSLRDRGNEQYF. CDR3 nucleotides: TGTGCCAGCAGCTCGCTCCGGGACAGGGGCAACGAGCAGTACTTC. The V and J genes are TRBV7-8 and TRBJ2-7; 10 bases agree with TRBD1. The junction had 8 bases not matched to a gene; V was cut back by 4 bases and J by 5 bases. Germline V gene sequence: CDR1 SGHVS, CDR2 FQNEAQ. The CDR3 has 15 amino acids.